Listed here are 25 T cell receptor beta chains from one sample, sequenced in a study of cytomegalovirus exposure and HLA in healthy donors. Primers included in the PCR were 60 Vbeta and 13 Jbeta primers. The method was immunoSEQ multiplex PCR; TCRdb's version includes in-frame clones alone and lacks a portion of them. Here the sample spans fewer than 150,000 clones, about 78% being singletons. The sequenced material came from PBMCs. The receptors here all came from a man aged 18-30 years in good health and CMV-seronegative.

V gene TRBV2 combines with J gene TRBJ1-1; TRBD1 matches 12 bases. In germline, CDR1 is SNHLY, CDR2 FYNNEI. Trimming took 6 bases from V and 5 from J; bases not matched to a gene: 10. There are 16 residues in the CDR3. CDR3 nucleotides: TGTGCCAGCAGAAGTCCCGGGACAGGGGGCAAGACTGAAGCTTTCTTT. This encodes CASRSPGTGGKTEAFF.

The V and J genes are TRBV10-3 and TRBJ2-7; D is unresolved. V shed 3 bases and J shed 0 bases, with 12 bases lying between them. The CDR3 runs 15 residues. CDR1 and CDR2 from the germline V gene are ENHRY and SYGVKD. DNA for the CDR3: TGTGCCATCAGTGATCGTGCGGTAAGCTCCTACGAGCAGTACTTC. Translation: CAISDRAVSSYEQYF.

This chain uses TRBV6-1 with TRBJ1-2; weak D call: TRBD1 (6 bases). CDR3 size: 12 residues. Trimming took off 6 bases at V and 6 bases at J, with 11 bases between the two ends. Germline CDR1 reads MNHNS; CDR2 reads SASEGT. CDR3: CASRGAGDGYTF. DNA for the CDR3: TGTGCCAGCAGAGGGGCAGGGGATGGCTACACCTTC.

V and J are TRBV15 and TRBJ2-3; 11 nucleotides align to TRBD2. The V segment lost 3 bases and the J segment 1 base; nucleotides outside the gene matches: 15. The CDR3 consists of 20 residues. Germline CDR1 and CDR2: LNHNV and YYDKDF (reference sequence). Here the CDR3 DNA reads TGTGCCACCAGCAGTCGGACTAGCGGGTTTTCCCGCATTCGCACAGATACGCAGTATTTT. It translates to CATSSRTSGFSRIRTDTQYF.

This clone was recorded once. The rearrangement joins TRBV5-4 to TRBJ2-2; 11 nucleotides line up with TRBD2. The CDR3 covers 17 residues. Looked up from germline, CDR1 is SGHNT and CDR2 is YYREEE (reference sequence). J was trimmed by 5 bases and V by 0 bases; bases with no gene match: 6. This chain's CDR3 is CASSLALLAGETGELFF. The DNA for the CDR3 is TGTGCCAGCAGCTTGGCCCTACTAGCGGGGGAAACCGGGGAGCTGTTTTTT.

This clone was seen just once. Here the CDR3 reads CASSESFSGQQETQYF. The DNA for the CDR3 is TGCGCCAGCAGTGAGAGTTTCAGCGGACAGCAAGAGACCCAGTACTTC. The rearrangement links TRBV10-1 to TRBJ2-5; perhaps TRBD1 as D (6 bases). V lost 2 bases and J 2 bases, leaving 15 bases between the germline ends. CDR1 and CDR2 (germline): WNHNN, SYGVQD (reference sequence). The length of the CDR3 is 16 residues.

This clone was seen just once. The chain recombines TRBV18 with TRBJ2-7; 8 positions match TRBD2. The CDR3 is 13 residues long. V shed 3 bases and J 3 bases; nucleotides not matched to a gene: 1. Germline V gene sequence: CDR1 KGHSH, CDR2 LQKENI. The chain's CDR3 is CASSPGTSYEQYF. The CDR3 DNA sequence: TGTGCCAGCTCACCCGGGACTAGCTACGAGCAGTACTTC.

This clone was seen a few times. The chain couples TRBV5-5 to TRBJ1-1; 10 nucleotides match TRBD1. The germline CDR1 and CDR2 sequences are SGHKS and YYEKEE (reference sequence). The CDR3 loop spans 14 amino acids. Unmatched junction bases numbered 4, after V lost 0 bases and J lost 8 bases. CDR3 nucleotide sequence: TGTGCCAGCAGCTTGGGACAGGGGGCTTTGGAAGCTTTCTTT. Its protein product is CASSLGQGALEAFF. The full variable domain, with the rest looked up from reference TRBV5-5 and TRBJ1-1, is DAGVTQSPTHLIKTRGQQVTLRCSPISGHKSVSWYQQVLGQGPQFIFQYYEKEERGRGNFPDRFSARQFPNYSSELNVNALLLGDSALYLCASSLGQGALEAFFGQGTRLTVV.

The chain employs TRBV19 and TRBJ2-1, with TRBD1 identical over 9 bases. CDR3 length equals 16 residues. Germline values: CDR1 LNHDA, CDR2 SQIVND (reference sequence). With 2 bases clipped from V and 7 bases from J, the junction kept 9 bases outside the gene matches. Here the CDR3 DNA reads TGTGCCAGTAGTATAATATTGGGGACAGGGTGGAATGAGCAGTTCTTC. Its protein product is CASSIILGTGWNEQFF.

The chain couples TRBV1 to TRBJ1-2; TRBD1, the D gene given by the table, was not confirmed from the DNA. TRBV1 is an annotated pseudogene. This CDR3 contains 15 residues. This CDR3 reads CTSRRPGHRTYGYTF. The DNA for the CDR3 is TGCACCAGCAGACGACCGGGACACCGTACCTATGGCTACACCTTC.

The chain joins TRBV28 to TRBJ1-1; D gene ambiguous. The length of the CDR3 is 12 residues. Germline CDR1 and CDR2: MDHEN and SYDVKM. V gave up 4 bases and J gave up 4 bases, with 7 bases separating them. The CDR3 loop is CASSSSVTEAFF. CDR3 in DNA: TGTGCCAGCAGTTCATCGGTCACTGAAGCTTTCTTT.

The chain couples TRBV11-3 to TRBJ2-1; 7 nucleotides line up with TRBD2. This CDR3 has 14 amino acids. The germline CDR1 and CDR2 sequences are SGHNT and YENEEA. Losses at the gene ends were 4 bases for V and 5 bases for J; bases not matched to a gene: 5. The CDR3 loop reads CASSSPGGHNEQFF. As DNA, the CDR3 is TGTGCCAGCAGCTCCCCGGGGGGACACAATGAGCAGTTCTTC.

This clone has at least ten counts. The gene calls are TRBV6-1 and TRBJ1-2; no clear D gene. Trimming stripped 1 base from V and 5 bases from J, with 14 bases between. Germline-derived CDR1 and CDR2 are MNHNS and SASEGT. The CDR3 has 15 amino acids. CDR3 in amino acids: CASSEGQATIYGYTF. As DNA, the CDR3 is TGTGCCAGCAGTGAAGGGCAGGCCACGATATATGGCTACACCTTC.

J is TRBJ2-3 and V is TRBV7-8; the D is unclear. The CDR3 is made up of 15 amino acids. The germline V gene encodes CDR1 SGHVS and CDR2 FQNEAQ. Deletions cut 4 bases from V and 2 bases from J, with 13 bases between. CDR3 nucleotides: TGTGCCAGCAGCTCCGCCCCTAGGCACACAGATACGCAGTATTTT. This encodes CASSSAPRHTDTQYF. Looking up the rest from reference TRBV7-8 and TRBJ2-3 gives the full variable domain: GAGVSQSPRYKVAKRGQDVALRCDPISGHVSLFWYQQALGQGPEFLTYFQNEAQLDKSGLPSDRFFAERPEGSVSTLKIQRTQQEDSAVYLCASSSAPRHTDTQYFGPGTRLTVL.

The J gene is TRBJ2-1, the V gene TRBV5-1, with D maybe TRBD2 (5 bases). The CDR3 loop spans 15 amino acids. The V end lost 0 bases, the J end lost 0 bases, and 7 bases lay between the germline ends. The germline gives CDR1 SGHRS, CDR2 YFSETQ. This chain's CDR3 is CASSLGGSSYNEQFF. CDR3 coding DNA: TGCGCCAGCAGCTTGGGAGGGAGCTCCTACAATGAGCAGTTCTTC.

This clone has only a few counts. CDR3 sequence: CASSPQGYEQYF. Written as DNA, the CDR3 is TGTGCCAGCAGCCCACAGGGGTACGAGCAGTACTTC. The chain couples TRBV11-2 to TRBJ2-7, with 7 bases matching TRBD1. CDR1 and CDR2 from the germline V gene are SGHAT and FQNNGV. Germline trimming cut 5 bases from V and 4 bases from J; bases unmatched to any gene: 2. The CDR3 runs 12 residues.

The CDR3 bases are TGTGCCAGCAGCTTCCGGGACACCCGAATCGAGCAGTACTTC. It codes for CASSFRDTRIEQYF. This chain links TRBV7-8 with TRBJ2-7; maybe TRBD1 (6 bases). With 3 bases removed from V and 6 bases from J, the gap between germline ends came to 15 bases. There are 14 residues in the CDR3. CDR1 is SGHVS and CDR2 is FQNEAQ in the germline V gene.

CDR3 residues: CASSLYGTGRRVMELFF. CDR3 in DNA: TGTGCCAGCAGCTTATACGGCACAGGGCGACGAGTGATGGAGCTGTTTTTT. The genes are TRBV7-9 and TRBJ2-2, with D tentatively TRBD1 (6 bases). V was shortened by 2 bases and J by 10 bases, with 23 bases between the two germline ends. Looked up from germline, CDR1 is SEHNR and CDR2 is FQNEAQ (reference sequence). CDR3 size: 17 residues. Supplemented by reference TRBV7-9 and TRBJ2-2, the full variable domain reads DTGVSQNPRHKITKRGQNVTFRCDPISEHNRLYWYRQTLGQGPEFLTYFQNEAQLEKSRLLSDRFSAERPKGSFSTLEIQRTEQGDSAMYLCASSLYGTGRRVMELFFGEGSRLTVL.

The chain uses TRBV5-6 and TRBJ2-2, with D perhaps TRBD2 (5 bases). This CDR3 is built from 16 residues. In germline, CDR1 is SGHDT, CDR2 YYEEEE. Trimming removed 3 bases from V and 5 bases from J, with 17 bases in between. CDR3 nucleotide sequence: TGTGCCAGCAGCTCTACGGACTGGGTGAGAACCGGGGAGCTGTTTTTT. This codes for CASSSTDWVRTGELFF.

This chain joins TRBV6-5 and TRBJ2-7; the match to TRBD1 covers 8 bases. The CDR3 consists of 15 residues. CDR1 MNHEY and CDR2 SVGAGI come from the germline V gene. Trimming removed 0 bases from V and 2 bases from J; junction bases left unmatched: 3. The CDR3 spells CASSYSLQGAYEQYF. The CDR3, as DNA: TGTGCCAGCAGTTACTCGCTACAGGGGGCCTACGAGCAGTACTTC.

This clone was observed a handful of times. This sequence joins TRBV29-1 and TRBJ2-7, with 8 positions matching TRBD1. V lost 1 base, J lost 2 bases, and 7 bases stayed unmatched. The CDR3 covers 15 residues. Germline V gives CDR1 SQVTM, CDR2 ANQGSEA. CDR3 coding DNA: TGCAGCGTTGAAGCCCGGACAGGGTTTACCTACGAGCAGTACTTC. Translation gives CSVEARTGFTYEQYF.

The chain uses TRBV5-1 and TRBJ2-3; weak D call: TRBD2 (7 bases). CDR1 and CDR2 from the germline V gene are SGHRS and YFSETQ. V lost 3 bases and J lost 5, with 16 bases in between. The length of the CDR3 is 15 residues. The CDR3 nucleotides read TGCGCCAGCAGCTGGGGAAGGGGGGGCCTAGATACGCAGTATTTT. It is translated as CASSWGRGGLDTQYF. The whole variable domain, filled in from reference TRBV5-1 and TRBJ2-3, reads KAGVTQTPRYLIKTRGQQVTLSCSPISGHRSVSWYQQTPGQGLQFLFEYFSETQRNKGNFPGRFSGRQFSNSRSEMNVSTLELGDSALYLCASSWGRGGLDTQYFGPGTRLTVL.

The CDR3 DNA reads TGTGCCAGTCGACAGGGTACCTACGAGCAGTACTTC. Protein product: CASRQGTYEQYF. The V and J genes are TRBV19 and TRBJ2-7; 7 bases match TRBD1. V shed 8 bases and J 2 bases; nucleotides not matched to a gene: 3. This CDR3 contains 12 residues. Per germline, CDR1 LNHDA and CDR2 SQIVND (reference sequence).

This clone was seen a single time. V and J are TRBV5-4 and TRBJ2-6; no definite D call. The V gene's germline CDR1 is SGHNT and CDR2 YYREEE (reference sequence). V dropped 1 base and J dropped 3 bases, with 11 bases sitting between them. CDR3 size: 16 residues. The CDR3: CASSLTDLFGANVLTF. DNA for the CDR3: TGTGCCAGCAGCTTGACAGATTTATTTGGGGCCAACGTCCTGACTTTC.

This clone was seen a few times. The genes are TRBV7-3 and TRBJ2-5, with 7 bases lining up with TRBD2. There are 15 residues in the CDR3. Germline-derived CDR1 and CDR2 are SGHTA and FQGTGA. Trimming took 5 bases from V and 2 from J; bases not matched to a gene: 8. CDR3 loop: CASSLGGTQQETQYF. The CDR3 DNA reads TGTGCCAGCAGCCTGGGGGGGACCCAACAAGAGACCCAGTACTTC.